Included here is one T cell receptor (beta chain) sequence, with context. This clone's antigen is unknown. Base qualities are not at hand, and no much larger clone is one base apart. RNA was isolated from bulk, unsorted tissue, and RNA quality was assessed with a NanoDrop ND-1000 and an Agilent 2100. Normal lung samples were distant non-tumor tissue taken more than 3 cm from the tumor edge. Newly diagnosed lung cancer patients without prior chemotherapy who had been admitted for thoracic surgery in China between August and November 2014 were enrolled as donors. Patients who had received previous radiotherapy or chemotherapy, or who had another concurrent cancer, were excluded from the study. Surgical tissue pieces of about 1-2 cm3 were preserved in RNAlater solution and were kept at -80 degrees C until use. The sample originates from a study of tumor and adjacent non-tumor tissue in lung cancer (dated by TCRdb to the late 2010s). About the investigation overall: Of the cohort, eleven to twelve patients had adenocarcinoma, 2 had squamous cell carcinoma and 1 had small cell lung cancer. Using bulk TCRbeta repertoires from around 14 lung cancer patients, the study set lung tumor tissue side by side with matched distant non-tumor lung tissue. Among the approximately 15 patients, ages ranged from roughly 31 to 85 years, around 10 were men and 5 were women, and disease was TNM stage I to III. TCRbeta CDR3 sequencing was performed on a few dozen paired specimens, with one tumor sample and one normal lung sample collected per patient. Sequencing generated a total of more than 95,000,000 productive TCRbeta reads, averaging roughly 4.2 million reads per sample.

Here is what the overall study found, with its caveats: A significantly larger cumulative share of the repertoire was made up by the top 100 clones in normal lung than in tumor tissue. Tumor tissue showed significantly higher TCR diversity (inverse Simpson) than normal lung tissue, at 431.37 vs 166.20 (P = 0.0075, Mann-Whitney U test). Significantly higher TCR diversity was found in younger patients, and higher tumor TCR diversity was associated with shorter overall and disease-free survival. Only around 14 patients were in the cohort, and the authors stated that larger samples and more detailed clinical data are needed. Because peripheral blood was not sequenced, the blood TCRbeta repertoires of the lung cancer patients in the study went unexamined. Neither the sequencing platform nor unique molecular identifiers are named or mentioned anywhere in the methods.

Libraries were built with multiplex PCR. These reads were obtained on an Illumina HiSeq 2500. TCRbeta libraries were constructed through three rounds of nested PCR with primers (Table S4) according to protocols modified from ARM-PCR. Before sequencing, PCR products of 200-500 bp were cut from the gel and purified using the QIAquick gel extraction kit. Per the authors' processing: Trimmomatic was used to clean the reads, FLASH was used to merge the reads into complete CDR3 sequences, and MiTCR was used to assign the reads to V(D)J germline segments. Clonal diversity was computed as the inverse Simpson's index with VDJtools. Productive reads were defined as in-frame sequences without a premature stop codon. TCRdb cleaned the public reads at Q25 with fastp, built clones with MiXCR and kept in-frame beta chains. Rows are combined by CDR3 protein, so each entry shows the most common genes and DNA. TCRdb, not the authors, supplied the V and J calls. The sample includes 35,000 to 55,000 distinct CDR3 sequences, with roughly two thirds observed a single time. 15% to 20% of the sample is held by the ten biggest clonotypes.

The source material was distant non-tumor lung tissue. This TCR was sampled from a middle-aged woman with non-small cell lung cancer.

The CDR3 sequence is CASMGGQGRNQPQHF. The nucleotide sequence reads as follows: TGTGCCAGCATGGGGGGGCAGGGAAGGAATCAGCCCCAGCATTTT. The chain is made from TRBV6-1 and TRBJ1-5; the D gene is perhaps TRBD1, from 6 matching bases. The germline V gene provides CDR1 MNHNS and CDR2 SASEGT. V is shortened by 7 bases, J by 4 bases, and the region joining them spans 17 bases. Taken from cysteine to phenylalanine, the CDR3 has 15 residues. CDR3 DNA only is kept here, 45 bases in frame from base 1.